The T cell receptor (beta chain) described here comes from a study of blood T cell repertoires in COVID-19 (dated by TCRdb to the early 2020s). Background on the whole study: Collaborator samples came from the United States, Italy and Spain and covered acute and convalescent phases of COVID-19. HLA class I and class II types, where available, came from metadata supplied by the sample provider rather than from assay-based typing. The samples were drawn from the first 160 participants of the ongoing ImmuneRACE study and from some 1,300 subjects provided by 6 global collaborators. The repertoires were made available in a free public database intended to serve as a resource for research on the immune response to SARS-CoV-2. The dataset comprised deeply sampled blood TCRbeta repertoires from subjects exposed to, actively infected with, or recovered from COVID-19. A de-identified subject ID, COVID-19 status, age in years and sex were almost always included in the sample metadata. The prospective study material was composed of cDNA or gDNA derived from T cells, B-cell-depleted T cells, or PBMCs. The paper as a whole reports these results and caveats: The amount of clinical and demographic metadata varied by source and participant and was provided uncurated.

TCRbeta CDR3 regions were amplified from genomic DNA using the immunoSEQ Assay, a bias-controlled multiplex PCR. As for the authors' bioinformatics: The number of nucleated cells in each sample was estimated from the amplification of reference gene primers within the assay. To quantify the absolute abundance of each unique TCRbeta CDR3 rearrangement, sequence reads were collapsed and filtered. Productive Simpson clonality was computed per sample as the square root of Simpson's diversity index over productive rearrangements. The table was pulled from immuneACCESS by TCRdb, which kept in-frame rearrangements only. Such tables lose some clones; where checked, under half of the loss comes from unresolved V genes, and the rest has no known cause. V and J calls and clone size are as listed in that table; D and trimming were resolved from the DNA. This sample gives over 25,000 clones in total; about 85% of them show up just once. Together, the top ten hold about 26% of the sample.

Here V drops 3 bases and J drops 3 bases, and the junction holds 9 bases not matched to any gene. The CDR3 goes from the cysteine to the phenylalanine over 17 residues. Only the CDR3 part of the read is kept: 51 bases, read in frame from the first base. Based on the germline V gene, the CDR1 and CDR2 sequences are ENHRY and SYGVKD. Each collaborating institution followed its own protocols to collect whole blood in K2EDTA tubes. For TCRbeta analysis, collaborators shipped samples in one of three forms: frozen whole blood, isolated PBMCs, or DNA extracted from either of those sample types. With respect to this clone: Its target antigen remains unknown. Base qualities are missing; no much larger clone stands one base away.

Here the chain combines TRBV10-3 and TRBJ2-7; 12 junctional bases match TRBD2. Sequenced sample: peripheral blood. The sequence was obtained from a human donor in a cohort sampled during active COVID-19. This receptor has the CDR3 CAISDPTWTSGDYEQYF. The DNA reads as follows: TGTGCCATCAGTGACCCGACTTGGACTAGCGGGGACTACGAGCAGTACTTC.